The sample holds a few counts of the clone carrying this TCR beta chain. Its antigen is as yet unknown. This entry belongs to a study of early T cells in non-severe SARS-CoV-2 infection. Overall study context: Whole-blood bulk RNA, unsorted, was sequenced, and chains were unpaired. Regarding the study as a whole: Matches to VDJdb favored anti-spike CD8 responses and missed private and CD4 specificities.

Germline CDR1 and CDR2: SGHAT and FQNNGV. The CDR3 consists of 15 residues. Germline trimming cut 0 bases from V and 4 bases from J; bases unmatched to any gene: 6. In TCRdb, the 5' RACE reads were re-called with MiXCR into one record per CDR3 protein. The sample contains around 99,000 distinct CDR3 sequences, around a sixth of which appear only once. V usage is TRBV11-2 and J usage is TRBJ2-7; 7 nucleotides line up with TRBD2. Sample: whole blood, taken at baseline. The sequence came from an adult who was a healthcare worker with PCR-confirmed SARS-CoV-2 infection or an uninfected control (not recorded which). The CDR3 region has the DNA TGTGCCAGCAGCTTAGAAGGCGGGAGAATATACGAGCAGTACTTC. This gives the protein CASSLEGGRIYEQYF.